This entry features one T cell receptor beta chain sequence. Its antigen is undetermined. Then a second PCR, running roughly 7 to 11 cycles, was carried out with a sample-barcoded 5' primer and a J-beta primer mix. A single record per CDR3 protein comes from TCRdb applying MiXCR to the 5' RACE reads. The table includes over 1,500,000 distinct CDR3 sequences, about 49% detected once. These data belong to a study of blood T cells in healthy people across ages. Regarding the study as a whole: Both naive CD4+ cell counts and diversity were greater in long-lived donors than in aged donors. Estimated diversity that came from one million T cells was considered an underestimate. Strong correlation was found linking TCR beta diversity to naive T cell percentage.

Germline V gene sequence: CDR1 SQVTM, CDR2 ANQGSEA. This CDR3 is built from 11 residues. The germline V and J ends were trimmed by 7 bases and 6 bases, with 10 bases remaining between them. This chain connects TRBV29-1 to TRBJ2-1; possibly TRBD2 for D (5 bases). The TCR was taken from a woman between 40 and 55 years old in good health. The sequenced material came from blood. CDR3 DNA sequence: TGCAGCGCGACTACCTTCAATGAGCAGTTCTTC. Translated: CSATTFNEQFF.